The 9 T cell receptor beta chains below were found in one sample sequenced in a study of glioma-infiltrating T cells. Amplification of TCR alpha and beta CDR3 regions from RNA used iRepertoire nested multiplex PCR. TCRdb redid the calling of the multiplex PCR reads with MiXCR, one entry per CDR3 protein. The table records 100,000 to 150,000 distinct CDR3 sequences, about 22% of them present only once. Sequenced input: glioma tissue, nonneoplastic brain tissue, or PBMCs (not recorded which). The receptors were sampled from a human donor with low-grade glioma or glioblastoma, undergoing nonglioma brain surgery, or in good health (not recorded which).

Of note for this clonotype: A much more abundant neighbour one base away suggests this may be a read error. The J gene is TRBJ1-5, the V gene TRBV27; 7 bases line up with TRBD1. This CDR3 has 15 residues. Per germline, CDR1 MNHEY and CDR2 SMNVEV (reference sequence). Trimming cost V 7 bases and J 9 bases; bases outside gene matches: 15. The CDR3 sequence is CASTPQGQPGRPQHF. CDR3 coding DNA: TGTGCCAGCACACCTCAGGGACAGCCTGGTCGGCCCCAGCATTTT.

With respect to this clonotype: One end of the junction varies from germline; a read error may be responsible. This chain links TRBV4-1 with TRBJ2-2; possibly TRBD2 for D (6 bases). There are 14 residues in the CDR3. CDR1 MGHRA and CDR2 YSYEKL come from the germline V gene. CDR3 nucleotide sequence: TGTGCCAGCAGCCAAGGGACTCCTACCGGGGAGCTGTTTTTT. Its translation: CASSQGTPTGELFF.

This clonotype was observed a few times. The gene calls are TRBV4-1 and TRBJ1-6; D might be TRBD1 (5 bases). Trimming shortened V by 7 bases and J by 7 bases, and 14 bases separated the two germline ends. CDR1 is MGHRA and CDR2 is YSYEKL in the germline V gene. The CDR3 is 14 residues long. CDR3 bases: TGCGCCAGCAATGGGGGAATATGGAATTCACCCCTCCACTTT. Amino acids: CASNGGIWNSPLHF.

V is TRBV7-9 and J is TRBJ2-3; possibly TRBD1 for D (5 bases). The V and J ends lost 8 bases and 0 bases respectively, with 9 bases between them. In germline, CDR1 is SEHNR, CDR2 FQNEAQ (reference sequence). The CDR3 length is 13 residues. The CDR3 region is CASGRQSTDTQYF. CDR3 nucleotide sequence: TGTGCCAGCGGCCGACAGAGCACAGATACGCAGTATTTT.

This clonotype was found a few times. The CDR3 loop is CASSLDAYNEQFF. CDR3 sequence (DNA): TGTGCCAGCAGCTTAGACGCGTACAATGAGCAGTTCTTC. The chain links TRBV7-2 to TRBJ2-1; D gene unclear. CDR1 and CDR2 (germline): SGHTA, FQGNSA. V was shortened by 1 base and J by 4 bases, with 5 bases between the two germline ends. This CDR3 is 13 amino acids long.

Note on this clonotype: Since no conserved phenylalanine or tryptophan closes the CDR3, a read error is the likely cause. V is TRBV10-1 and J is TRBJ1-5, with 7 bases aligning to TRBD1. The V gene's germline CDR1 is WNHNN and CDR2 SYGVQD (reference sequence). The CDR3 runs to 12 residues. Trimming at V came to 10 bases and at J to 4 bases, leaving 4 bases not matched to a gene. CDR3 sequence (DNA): TGCGCCACCAGGGGGGGGAATCAGCCCCAGCATTCT. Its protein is CATRGGNQPQHS.

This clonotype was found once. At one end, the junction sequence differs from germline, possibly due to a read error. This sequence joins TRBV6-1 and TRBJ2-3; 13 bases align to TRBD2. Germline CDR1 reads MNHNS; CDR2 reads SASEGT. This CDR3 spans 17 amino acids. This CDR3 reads CASREDPGLAGWGTQYF. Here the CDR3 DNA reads TGTGCCAGCAGGGAAGACCCGGGACTAGCGGGGTGGGGTACGCAGTATTTT.

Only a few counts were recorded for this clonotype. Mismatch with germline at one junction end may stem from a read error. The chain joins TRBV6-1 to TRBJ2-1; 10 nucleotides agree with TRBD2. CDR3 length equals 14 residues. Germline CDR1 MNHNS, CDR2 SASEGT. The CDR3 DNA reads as TGTGCCAGCAAAGCGGGACTAGCGAACAATGAGCAGCTCTTC. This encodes CASKAGLANNEQLF.

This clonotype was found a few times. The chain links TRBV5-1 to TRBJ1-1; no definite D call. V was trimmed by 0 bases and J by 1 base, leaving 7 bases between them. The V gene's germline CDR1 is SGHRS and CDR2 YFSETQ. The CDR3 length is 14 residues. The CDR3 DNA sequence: TGCGCCAGCAGCTTGGTTTTGTGGAACACTGAAGCTTTCTTT. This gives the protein CASSLVLWNTEAFF.